The next 15 T cell receptor beta chains were all read from a single sample in a study of T cell responses to AZD1222 COVID-19 vaccine. Generated by immunoSEQ multiplex PCR, the TCRdb table keeps only in-frame clones and is missing some. Of 100,000 to 150,000 clones in the sample, around 89% were seen once. This sample comprised peripheral blood, obtained on day 0 of AZD1222 vaccination. The source of these receptors is an adult in good health.

This chain links TRBV6-2 or TRBV6-3 with TRBJ2-7, with TRBD2 identical over 8 bases. Germline V CDR1 and CDR2: MNHEY, SVGEGT. The V gene end was trimmed by 6 bases and the J gene end by 3 bases; junction bases not matched to a gene: 7. The CDR3 length is 14 residues. CDR3 DNA: TGTGCCAGCAGCGTACCGGGACTAGTCTACGAGCAGTACTTC. Translation: CASSVPGLVYEQYF.

This chain connects TRBV27 to TRBJ2-7; 13 bases line up with TRBD2. With V trimmed by 5 bases and J by 2 bases, 6 bases remained unmatched. This CDR3 has 16 amino acids. From germline, CDR1 is MNHEY and CDR2 SMNVEV (reference sequence). DNA of the CDR3: TGTGCCAGCAGTGTTACGGGACTAGCGGGAACCTACGAGCAGTACTTC. Amino acid sequence: CASSVTGLAGTYEQYF.

The V and J genes are TRBV27 and TRBJ1-5, with 9 nucleotides matching TRBD1. Germline loops: CDR1 MNHEY, CDR2 SMNVEV (reference sequence). The CDR3 loop spans 16 amino acids. Trimming cost V 6 bases and J 0 bases; bases outside gene matches: 6. The CDR3 here is CASRGGQGISNQPQHF. In DNA, the CDR3 is TGTGCCAGCAGGGGTGGACAGGGGATTAGCAATCAGCCCCAGCATTTT.

The V and J genes are TRBV19 and TRBJ2-1, with 8 positions matching TRBD1. This CDR3 comprises 14 residues. V gave up 6 bases and J gave up 1 base; unmatched junction bases: 2. CDR1 LNHDA and CDR2 SQIVND come from the germline V gene (reference sequence). Here the CDR3 DNA reads TGTGCCAGTAGCACAGGGGGGTCCTACAATGAGCAGTTCTTC. Its translation: CASSTGGSYNEQFF.

The V and J genes are TRBV28 and TRBJ2-7; TRBD1 aligns across 7 bases. J lost 2 bases, V lost 6 bases, and 4 bases had no gene match. Per the germline V gene, CDR1 is MDHEN and CDR2 is SYDVKM. This CDR3 has 13 residues. In DNA form, the CDR3 reads TGTGCCAGCAGGACAGGGACACCCTACGAGCAGTACTTC. As protein: CASRTGTPYEQYF. Together with reference TRBV28 and TRBJ2-7, the CDR3 gives the full variable domain: DVKVTQSSRYLVKRTGEKVFLECVQDMDHENMFWYRQDPGLGLRLIYFSYDVKMKEKGDIPEGYSVSREKKERFSLILESASTNQTSMYLCASRTGTPYEQYFGPGTRLTVT.

V gene TRBV27 combines with J gene TRBJ1-1, with 10 bases fitting TRBD1. Germline V gene sequence: CDR1 MNHEY, CDR2 SMNVEV (reference sequence). Trimming removed 7 bases from V and 1 base from J; junction bases left unmatched: 12. This CDR3 is 17 amino acids long. This CDR3 is CASKLYWDRGRNTEAFF. As DNA, the CDR3 is TGTGCCAGCAAATTGTATTGGGACAGGGGAAGGAACACTGAAGCTTTCTTT.

The rearrangement uses TRBV28 and TRBJ1-2; 9 bases match TRBD1. The germline CDR1 and CDR2 sequences are MDHEN and SYDVKM. V lost 7 bases to trimming and J lost 6 bases; unmatched junction nucleotides: 6. The CDR3 sequence is 13 residues long. The CDR3 protein is CASTLQGANGYTF. CDR3 coding DNA: TGTGCCAGCACCTTACAGGGGGCGAATGGCTACACCTTC.

The chain combines TRBV18 with TRBJ2-5, with unresolved D. The CDR3 extends over 13 amino acids. V was shortened by 6 bases and J by 2 bases, with 10 bases between the two germline ends. The germline CDR1 and CDR2 sequences are KGHSH and LQKENI. CDR3 region: CASSSAAQETQYF. The CDR3 DNA reads as TGTGCCAGCTCGTCGGCTGCACAAGAGACCCAGTACTTC.

V usage is TRBV5-8 and J usage is TRBJ1-6; TRBD1 might be the D (6 bases). Between the trimmed V and J ends, which lost 3 bases and 12 bases, there was a span of 22 bases. Germline V gene data show CDR1 as SGHTS and CDR2 as YDEGEE. CDR3 length: 16 amino acids. CDR3 in amino acids: CASSWGDTTYTRPLHF. The CDR3, as DNA: TGTGCCAGCAGCTGGGGGGACACCACCTATACCAGACCCCTCCACTTT. The variable domain in full, with the rest retrieved from reference TRBV5-8 and TRBJ1-6, is EAGVTQSPTHLIKTRGQQATLRCSPISGHTSVYWYQQALGLGLQFLLWYDEGEERNRGNFPPRFSGRQFPNYSSELNVNALELEDSALYLCASSWGDTTYTRPLHFGNGTRLTVT.

The J gene is TRBJ2-7, the V gene TRBV3-1 (or the pseudogene TRBV3-2); D is unclear. This CDR3 has 11 residues. Germline V gene sequence: CDR1 LGHDT, CDR2 YNNKEL (reference sequence). With 4 bases removed from V and 4 bases from J, the gap between germline ends came to 5 bases. The CDR3: CASSLGYEQYF. CDR3 DNA: TGTGCCAGCAGCCTAGGATACGAGCAGTACTTC.

The V call is TRBV24-1, the J call TRBJ2-2, with 10 bases identical to TRBD1. V dropped 0 bases and J dropped 3; count of bases not matched to a gene: 6. This CDR3 is 18 amino acids long. Germline V gives CDR1 KGHDR, CDR2 SFDVKD. CDR3 loop: CATSDLLRGTGDTGELFF. The CDR3 DNA sequence: TGTGCCACCAGTGATTTGCTCCGCGGGACAGGGGACACCGGGGAGCTGTTTTTT.

The V gene is TRBV7-3, the J gene TRBJ1-4; D remains ambiguous. The CDR3 runs to 13 residues. The V end lost 2 bases, the J end lost 8 bases, and 9 bases lay between the germline ends. The germline V gene encodes CDR1 SGHTA and CDR2 FQGTGA. Written as DNA, the CDR3 is TGTGCCAGCAGCTTACGGGAAGGGGAAAAACTGTTTTTT. Translation: CASSLREGEKLFF.

Turning to this clone: A read error may produce the germline difference seen at one junction end. The chain joins TRBV6-5 to TRBJ2-1; 11 bases fit TRBD2. The germline V gene encodes CDR1 MNHEY and CDR2 SVGAGI. CDR3 size: 13 residues. CDR3 in DNA: TGTGCCAGCAGTTCCCCTCCCGGGACTAGCGGCGTCTTC. Protein sequence: CASSSPPGTSGVF.

The rearrangement links TRBV10-3 to TRBJ2-7, with 10 bases that match TRBD1. CDR1 ENHRY and CDR2 SYGVKD come from the germline V gene. The CDR3 runs 16 residues. After removal of 0 bases from V and 4 bases from J, the junction contained 6 bases not matched to a gene. The CDR3 protein is CAISESAWTGGYEQYF. DNA of the CDR3: TGTGCCATCAGTGAGTCAGCATGGACAGGGGGGTACGAGCAGTACTTC.

The chain recombines TRBV5-1 with TRBJ2-2; tentatively, D is TRBD1 or TRBD2 (6 bases each). The CDR3 contains 18 residues. CDR1 is SGHRS and CDR2 is YFSETQ in the germline V gene. Deletions cut 0 bases from V and 1 base from J, with 16 bases between. The CDR3 loop is CASSLAPHRGLNTGELFF. Written as DNA, the CDR3 is TGCGCCAGCAGCTTGGCCCCCCATCGGGGGCTGAACACCGGGGAGCTGTTTTTT.